This T cell receptor (beta chain) was sequenced in a study of OX40 agonist ivuxolimab in advanced cancers. Study-level findings and limits: Nonresponders included some who also had low normalized T-cell clonal expansion.

V was cut by 1 base and J by 2 bases, with 14 bases left in between. The CDR3 runs 16 residues. Germline CDR1 reads LGHNA; CDR2 reads YNFKEQ. This clone has just one count. Its antigen is unidentified. Method: immunoSEQ multiplex PCR; TCRdb's copy keeps in-frame clones and lacks some. There are more than 40,000 clones in the sample; approximately 80% occur only once, and around 2% lies in the top ten. Source: CD4+ or CD8+ T cells sorted from blood, taken in a trial of the OX40 agonist ivuxolimab. The sequence was obtained from an adult with an advanced solid tumor such as melanoma, head and neck, liver or kidney cancer. The chain has TRBV4-2 and TRBJ2-5, with D perhaps given as TRBD1 or TRBD2 (6 bases each). CDR3 in DNA: TGTGCCAGCAGCCAAGTACAGGGCGGGGTACAAGAGACCCAGTACTTC. This sequence encodes CASSQVQGGVQETQYF.